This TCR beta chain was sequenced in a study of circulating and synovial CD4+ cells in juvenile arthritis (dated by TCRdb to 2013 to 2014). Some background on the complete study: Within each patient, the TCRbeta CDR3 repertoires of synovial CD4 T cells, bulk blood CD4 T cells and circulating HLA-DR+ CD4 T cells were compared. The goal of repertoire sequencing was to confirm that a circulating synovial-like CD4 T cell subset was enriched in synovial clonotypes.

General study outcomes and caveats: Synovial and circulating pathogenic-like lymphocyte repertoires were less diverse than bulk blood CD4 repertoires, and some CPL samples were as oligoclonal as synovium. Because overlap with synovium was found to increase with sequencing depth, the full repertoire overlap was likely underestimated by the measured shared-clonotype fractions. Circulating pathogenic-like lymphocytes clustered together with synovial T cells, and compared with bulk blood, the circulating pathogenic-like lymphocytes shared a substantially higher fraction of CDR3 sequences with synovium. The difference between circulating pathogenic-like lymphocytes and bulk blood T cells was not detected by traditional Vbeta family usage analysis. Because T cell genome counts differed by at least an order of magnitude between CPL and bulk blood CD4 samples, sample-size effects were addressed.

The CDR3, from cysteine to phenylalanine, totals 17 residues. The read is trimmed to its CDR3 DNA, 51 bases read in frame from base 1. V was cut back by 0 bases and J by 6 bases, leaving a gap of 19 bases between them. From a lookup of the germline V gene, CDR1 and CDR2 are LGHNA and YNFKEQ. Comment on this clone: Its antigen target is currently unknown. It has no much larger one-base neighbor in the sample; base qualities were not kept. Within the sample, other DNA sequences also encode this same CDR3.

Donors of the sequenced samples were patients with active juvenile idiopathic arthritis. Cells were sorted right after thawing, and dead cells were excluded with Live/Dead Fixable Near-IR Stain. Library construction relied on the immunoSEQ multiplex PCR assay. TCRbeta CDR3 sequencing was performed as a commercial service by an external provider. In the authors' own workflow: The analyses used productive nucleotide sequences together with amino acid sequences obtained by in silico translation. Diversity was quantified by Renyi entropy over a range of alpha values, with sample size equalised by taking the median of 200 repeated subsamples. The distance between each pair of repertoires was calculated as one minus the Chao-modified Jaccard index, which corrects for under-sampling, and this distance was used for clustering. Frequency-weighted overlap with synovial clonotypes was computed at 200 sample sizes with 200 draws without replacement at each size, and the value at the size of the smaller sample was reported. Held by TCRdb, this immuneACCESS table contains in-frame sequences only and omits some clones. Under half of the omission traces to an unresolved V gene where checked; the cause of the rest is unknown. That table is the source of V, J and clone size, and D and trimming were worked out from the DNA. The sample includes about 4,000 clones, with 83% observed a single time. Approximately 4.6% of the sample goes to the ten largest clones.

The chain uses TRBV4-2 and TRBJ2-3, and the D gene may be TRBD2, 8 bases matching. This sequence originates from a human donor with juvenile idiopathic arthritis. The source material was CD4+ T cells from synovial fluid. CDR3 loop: CASSQEGGGGYTDTQYF. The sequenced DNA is TGTGCCAGCAGCCAAGAAGGGGGCGGGGGGTACACCGATACGCAGTATTTT.